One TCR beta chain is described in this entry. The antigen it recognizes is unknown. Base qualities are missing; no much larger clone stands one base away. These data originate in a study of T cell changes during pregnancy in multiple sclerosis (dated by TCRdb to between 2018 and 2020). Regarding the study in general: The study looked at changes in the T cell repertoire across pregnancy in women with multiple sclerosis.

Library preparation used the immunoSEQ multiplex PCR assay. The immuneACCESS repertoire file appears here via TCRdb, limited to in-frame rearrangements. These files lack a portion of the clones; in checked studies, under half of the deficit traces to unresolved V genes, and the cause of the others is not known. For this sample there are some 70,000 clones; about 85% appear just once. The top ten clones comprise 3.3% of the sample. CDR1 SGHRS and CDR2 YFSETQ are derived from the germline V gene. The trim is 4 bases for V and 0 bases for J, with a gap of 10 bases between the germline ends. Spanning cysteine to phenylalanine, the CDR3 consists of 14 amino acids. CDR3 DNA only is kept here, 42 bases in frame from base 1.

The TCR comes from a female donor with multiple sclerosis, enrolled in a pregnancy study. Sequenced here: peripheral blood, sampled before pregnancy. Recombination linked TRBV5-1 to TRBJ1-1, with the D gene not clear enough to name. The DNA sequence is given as TGCGCCAGCAGCGAGGAATTCATGAACACTGAAGCTTTCTTT. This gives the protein CASSEEFMNTEAFF.